This T cell receptor beta chain was identified in a study of shared clonotypes between healthy human individuals (dated by TCRdb to about 2020). Broadly, across the study: The cohort included three men and a couple of women between 18 and 49 years of age. Different laboratories and diverse techniques were used to prepare libraries and sequence TCR repertoires, to increase sequencing depth and limit assay-specific biases. To estimate repertoire size and how much clonotypes are shared between individuals, the study performed deep sequencing of blood TCR repertoires from about 5 healthy adults. Leukapheresis yielded between about 0.9 and 10 billion PBMCs per donor. For each donor, CD4 naive and CD4 memory were each run on three plates, CD8 naive on two plates, and CD8 memory on one plate. Results the study describes overall, beyond this receptor: Based on pairwise subsampling, the degree of clonotype sharing among donors was expected to be affected by sequencing depth. Sampling was limited to blood, and TCR repertoires in tissue likely differ from TCR repertoires in blood. Larger estimated clonotype richness was generally found for naive subsets than for memory subsets. Compared with non-shared clonotypes, the clonotypes found in all four sorted-subset donors had higher generation probabilities. The small number of donors limited the genetic and exposure-history diversity represented. When a handful of donors were compared, the shared fraction of clonotypes was around 4.6% for naive CD4, around 3.6% for naive CD8, roughly 2.5% for memory CD4, and around 0.37% for memory CD8. Even with the large sequencing depth, rarefaction of the sorted-subset datasets indicated that sequencing was incomplete.

Healthy HIV-negative adults with no recently reported acute infections or vaccinations were included as donors. All donors were Caucasian adults living in Nashville, Tennessee, USA. CD4+ T cells were enriched by magnetic negative selection, after which naive cells were positively selected on CD45RA and the negative fraction was taken as the memory subset. Blood was collected by leukapheresis, and PBMCs were isolated by Ficoll-Histopaque density gradient centrifugation and then cryopreserved in liquid nitrogen vapor phase. Analytical flow cytometry was used to check the purity and quantity of each magnetically sorted T cell population. Genomic DNA was isolated from each sorted fraction and quantified by UV absorbance on a Nanodrop 2000c. As for this clone: No antigen is known for it. No base qualities exist here, and no much larger clone lies one base off it.

Trimming costs V 5 bases and J 2 bases, and their ends lie 16 bases apart. From its cysteine to its phenylalanine, the CDR3 spans 15 amino acids. Only the CDR3 region is kept as DNA, spanning 45 bases read in frame from base 1. Taken from the germline V gene (reference sequence), the CDR1 and CDR2 loops are LNHDA and SQIVND. Using the deep immunoSEQ assay, multiplex PCR amplified TCR CDR3 regions from genomic DNA. Genomic DNA extracted from each cell subset was distributed evenly over all wells of several immunoSEQ 96-well plates, and each plate served as one replicate. For sorted subsets, roughly 200 ng of genomic DNA, equivalent to some 33,000 T cell genomes, went into each replicate PCR. The purified libraries were quantified using a Qubit 3.0 fluorometer, sized with a Bioanalyzer 2100, and then quantified again using the KAPA Library Quantification kit. A separate single-read 150-cycle Illumina NextSeq 550 flow cell was used to sequence each immunoSEQ 96-well plate. For the original study's pipeline: The immunoSEQ output contained only junctional sequences without quality scores, so filtering could not match that applied to full-length reads. To assign V/J genes and CDR3, sequences were annotated against IMGT germline references using PyIR, a Python wrapper for IgBLAST v1.9. Reads were removed for weak V/J assignments (E-value above 1e-6), missing CDR3, stop codons, out-of-frame junctions, or ambiguous translated residues. A V3J clonotype was defined by an identical inferred V gene, J gene, and CDR3 amino acid sequence. To compute the percentage overlap between repertoires, the number of shared unique clonotypes was divided by the size of the smaller repertoire. RTK rarefaction, the Chao1 estimator, and Recon v2.1 estimates of unobserved clonotypes were used to assess repertoire richness. Generation probabilities were computed with OLGA for all TCRbeta clonotypes obtained by the gDNA method from a handful of donors. The table comes from immuneACCESS by way of TCRdb, which keeps in-frame sequences with V and J called. Part of the clones is missing from these tables; in studies checked, under half for an unresolved V gene and the rest for unknown reasons. Clone size and the V and J calls come from that table; the DNA yielded D and trimming. For this sample the table gives some 2,500,000 clones, of which roughly 92% were detected only once. Jointly, the top ten make up about 0.36% of the sample.

The clonotype originates from a man aged 18 to 35 in good health. Some clones in this sample may be carry-over from other donors' samples. Here the chain combines TRBV19 and TRBJ2-7; the D region possibly corresponds to TRBD2 (5 bases align). Sequencing used naive CD4+ T cells from PBMCs. The cell subset or site label, read with the paper, signifies: CD45RA+ positively selected. The CDR3 reads CASSGSELGAYEQYF. The DNA is TGTGCCAGTAGTGGGAGTGAACTTGGGGCCTACGAGCAGTACTTC. Where the CDR3 stops, the reference TRBV19 and TRBJ2-7 genes take over; the full variable domain is DGGITQSPKYLFRKEGQNVTLSCEQNLNHDAMYWYRQDPGQGLRLIYYSQIVNDFQKGDIAEGYSVSREKKESFPLTVTSAQKNPTAFYLCASSGSELGAYEQYFGPGTRLTVT.